This T cell receptor (beta chain) is from a study of PD-1 and CTLA-4 blockade in melanoma (dated by TCRdb to the early 2020s). Some background on the complete study: In patients with melanoma, the researchers looked at the effects of CTLA-4 blockade versus PD-1 blockade on the CD8 T cell response that was melanoma-reactive.

The V end loses 0 bases and the J end loses 1 base, and a stretch of 10 bases separates them. The CDR1 and CDR2 encoded by the germline V gene (reference sequence) are LNHNV and YYDKDF. Taken from cysteine to phenylalanine, the CDR3 has 15 residues. Just CDR3 DNA is preserved here, 45 bases in frame from base 1. The protocol used for the library was the immunoSEQ multiplex PCR assay. As stored in TCRdb, this immuneACCESS dataset retains in-frame rearrangements with V and J assigned. A fraction of the clones does not appear; measured against another copy, unresolved V genes explain less than half of the discrepancy, and the remainder lacks a known reason. The table for this sample lists around 31,000 clones; about 88% of them were counted only once. The ten top clones hold around 6.3% of the sample. With regard to this clone: Its antigen is unknown. Base qualities are not recorded, but no much larger clone differs from it by a single base.

The sequence was obtained from a human donor with melanoma. The source material was CD8+ T cells from peripheral blood, sampled from a patient given anti-PD-1 treatment. Recombination connected TRBV15 to TRBJ2-7; TRBD1 could be the D gene, as 5 bases match. Read as DNA, the sequence is TGTGCCACCAGCAGAGATGGGGCCGAATCCTACGAGCAGTACTTC. This is translated as CATSRDGAESYEQYF.